A selection of T cell receptor beta chains follows, all from one sample in a study of blood T cell repertoires in COVID-19. Assay used: immunoSEQ multiplex PCR; TCRdb lists only in-frame clones, some missing. The sample contains around 160,000 clones, approximately 90% of which appear only once. Sequences were obtained from peripheral blood. The receptors stem from a woman aged 70-85 years with COVID-19, enrolled during active disease. CDR3s include the opening cysteine and the closing phenylalanine or tryptophan. Fields, in order: J gene, D gene, V gene, clone size, CDR3 DNA, CDR3 protein. D genes are given only for firm matches. Clone size is shown for a subset of rows, as once, few, many or a class of expanded clone.

TRBJ1-1	NA	TRBV18	few	TGTGCCAGCTCACCGGGAGTTAACACTGAAGCTTTCTTT	CASSPGVNTEAFF
TRBJ1-6	TRBD1	TRBV7-3	NA	TGTGCCAGCGCTCTTATCCCGGGACAGGGTATCTATAATTCACCCCTCCACTTT	CASALIPGQGIYNSPLHF
TRBJ2-2	TRBD2	TRBV10-3	NA	TGTGCCATCAGTCTCGGGACTACGAACACCGGGGAGCTGTTTTTT	CAISLGTTNTGELFF
TRBJ2-3	NA	TRBV18	NA	TGTGCCAGCTCACCCCCAAGGGGACTGGGCACAGATACGCAGTATTTT	CASSPPRGLGTDTQYF
TRBJ1-4	NA	TRBV6-5	few	TGTGCCAGCAGTTACAGCAGGGTAGGGGAAAAACTGTTTTTT	CASSYSRVGEKLFF
TRBJ1-2	TRBD1	TRBV5-5	NA	TGTGCCAGCAGCTTGACCGGGGACAGAAAAGCGCGCTATGGCTACACCTTC	CASSLTGDRKARYGYTF
TRBJ2-1	NA	TRBV9	NA	TGTGCCAGCAGCGCCTCGGGGGTTAGCTCCTACAATGAGCAGTTCTTC	CASSASGVSSYNEQFF
TRBJ2-5	NA	TRBV11-2	NA	TGTGCCAGCAGCTTAATCGGCGGGGTAGTAGAGACCCAGTACTTC	CASSLIGGVVETQYF
TRBJ1-4	TRBD1	TRBV15	NA	TGTGCCACAAAAGTGGACAGGTCAATGCATGAAAAACTGTTTTTT	CATKVDRSMHEKLFF
TRBJ1-2	NA	TRBV28	few	TGTGCCAGCAGTTTATCTACGGAGAGGCATGGCTACACCTTC	CASSLSTERHGYTF
TRBJ1-2	NA	TRBV11-1	NA	TGTGCCAGCAGCTCCCGGGCCCCCCAAAGGGGGTACGGCTACACCTTC	CASSSRAPQRGYGYTF
TRBJ2-7	NA	TRBV28	NA	TGTGCCAGCAGGGATTGGCAGGGCGTCGGCTACGAGCAGTACTTC	CASRDWQGVGYEQYF
TRBJ1-6	NA	TRBV2	NA	TGTGCCAGCAGCCCACGGGGGGATTCACCCCTCCACTTT	CASSPRGDSPLHF
TRBJ2-5	NA	TRBV7-9	NA	TGTGCCAGCAGCTTCGGAGAAGAGACCCAGTACTTC	CASSFGEETQYF
TRBJ1-4	TRBD1	TRBV6-6	NA	TGTGCCAGCAGTCGTACCTGGCAGGGGGCGACTAATGAAAAACTGTTTTTT	CASSRTWQGATNEKLFF